A selection of T cell receptor beta chains follows, all from one sample in a study of beta chain features in type 1 diabetes. The table came from immunoSEQ multiplex PCR; TCRdb's copy has only in-frame clones and leaves some out. The sample includes approximately 200,000 clones, 7.5% to 10% seen only once; the top ten take about 0.037%. Sequencing was performed on naive CD4+ T cells from blood. The origin of the receptors is a young woman in good health. The CDR3 runs from the conserved cysteine through the conserved F or W. Each record gives: J gene, clone size, V gene, D gene, CDR3 protein, CDR3 DNA. D genes are given only for firm matches. Size is stated for part of the rows, as once, few or many counts, or as a class when the clone is expanded.

j_gene: TRBJ2-7; abundance: few; v_gene: TRBV28; d_gene: TRBD1; CDR3aa: CASSQRGRTGAVSPF; CDR3nt: TGTGCCAGCAGTCAACGAGGACGGACAGGGGCCGTATCCCCCTTC
j_gene: TRBJ2-5; abundance: few; v_gene: TRBV7-9; d_gene: NA; CDR3aa: CASSWWAGSYQETQYF; CDR3nt: TGTGCCAGCAGCTGGTGGGCCGGTTCGTACCAAGAGACCCAGTACTTC
j_gene: TRBJ1-1; abundance: few; v_gene: TRBV5-1; d_gene: TRBD1; CDR3aa: CASSLEGQGSTEAFF; CDR3nt: TGCGCCAGCAGCTTGGAGGGACAGGGGAGCACTGAAGCTTTCTTT
j_gene: TRBJ2-2; abundance: NA; v_gene: TRBV6-5; d_gene: TRBD1; CDR3aa: CASSLRQGTGELFF; CDR3nt: TGTGCCAGCAGTCTCCGACAGGGGACCGGGGAGCTGTTTTTT
j_gene: TRBJ2-7; abundance: NA; v_gene: TRBV5-1; d_gene: NA; CDR3aa: CASRQGIEYEQYF; CDR3nt: TGCGCCAGCAGACAGGGAATTGAGTACGAGCAGTACTTC
j_gene: TRBJ2-3; abundance: few; v_gene: TRBV4-2; d_gene: TRBD2; CDR3aa: CASSQNSGSSADTQYF; CDR3nt: TGTGCCAGCAGCCAAAACAGCGGGAGTTCCGCAGATACGCAGTATTTT
j_gene: TRBJ1-3; abundance: few; v_gene: TRBV15; d_gene: TRBD1; CDR3aa: CATSRRDRVRNTIYF; CDR3nt: TGTGCCACCAGCAGAAGGGACAGGGTGAGAAACACCATATATTTT
j_gene: TRBJ1-2; abundance: few; v_gene: TRBV10-3; d_gene: TRBD1; CDR3aa: CASRDRVLYGYTF; CDR3nt: TGTGCCAGCCGGGACAGGGTCCTTTATGGCTACACCTTC
j_gene: TRBJ1-1; abundance: few; v_gene: TRBV15; d_gene: NA; CDR3aa: CATSRDMNTEAFF; CDR3nt: TGTGCCACCAGCAGAGATATGAACACTGAAGCTTTCTTT
j_gene: TRBJ2-1; abundance: few; v_gene: TRBV6-1; d_gene: NA; CDR3aa: CASVAGRGAYNEQFF; CDR3nt: TGTGCCAGTGTGGCCGGACGGGGAGCCTACAATGAGCAGTTCTTC
j_gene: TRBJ1-2; abundance: NA; v_gene: TRBV10-3; d_gene: NA; CDR3aa: CAISDRGQNYGYTF; CDR3nt: TGTGCCATCAGTGATAGGGGTCAGAATTATGGCTACACCTTC
j_gene: TRBJ1-4; abundance: NA; v_gene: TRBV30; d_gene: TRBD1; CDR3aa: CAWMDRGPEKLFF; CDR3nt: TGTGCCTGGATGGACAGGGGTCCTGAAAAACTGTTTTTT
j_gene: TRBJ2-3; abundance: NA; v_gene: TRBV2; d_gene: TRBD1; CDR3aa: CASSLYQRTGSTDTQYF; CDR3nt: TGTGCCAGCAGTCTCTACCAGCGGACAGGGAGCACAGATACGCAGTATTTT
j_gene: TRBJ1-6; abundance: few; v_gene: TRBV7-9; d_gene: TRBD1; CDR3aa: CASTSATGTGNSPLHF; CDR3nt: TGTGCCAGCACCTCCGCTACCGGGACAGGGAATTCACCCCTCCACTTT
j_gene: TRBJ2-5; abundance: NA; v_gene: TRBV9; d_gene: TRBD2; CDR3aa: CASSGGTSGSWEQYF; CDR3nt: TGTGCCAGCAGCGGCGGGACTAGCGGTTCCTGGGAGCAGTACTTC
j_gene: TRBJ2-1; abundance: NA; v_gene: TRBV5-1; d_gene: TRBD2; CDR3aa: CASSLYPQASGIGGLIYNEQFF; CDR3nt: TGCGCCAGCAGCTTGTACCCCCAGGCTAGCGGGATTGGGGGGTTGATATACAATGAGCAGTTCTTC
j_gene: TRBJ2-3; abundance: NA; v_gene: TRBV30; d_gene: TRBD1; CDR3aa: CACRQGGDTQYF; CDR3nt: TGTGCCTGCAGACAGGGGGGAGATACGCAGTATTTT
j_gene: TRBJ2-1; abundance: few; v_gene: TRBV5-1; d_gene: TRBD2; CDR3aa: CASSLLAGVDNEQFF; CDR3nt: TGCGCCAGCAGCTTGTTGGCGGGAGTCGACAATGAGCAGTTCTTC
j_gene: TRBJ2-3; abundance: few; v_gene: TRBV7-9; d_gene: TRBD2; CDR3aa: CASSLRLAGGPRTDTQYF; CDR3nt: TGTGCCAGCAGCTTGAGACTAGCGGGAGGGCCTCGCACAGATACGCAGTATTTT
j_gene: TRBJ2-1; abundance: many; v_gene: TRBV4-1; d_gene: TRBD2; CDR3aa: CASSLRPGTSNEQFF; CDR3nt: TGCGCCAGCAGCCTCCGACCCGGGACTAGCAATGAGCAGTTCTTC
j_gene: TRBJ1-5; abundance: few; v_gene: TRBV9; d_gene: NA; CDR3aa: CASSVGGSQPQHF; CDR3nt: TGTGCCAGCAGCGTAGGTGGTAGCCAGCCCCAGCATTTT
j_gene: TRBJ1-5; abundance: NA; v_gene: TRBV2; d_gene: NA; CDR3aa: CASSKTGIGNQPQHF; CDR3nt: TGTGCCAGCAGTAAAACAGGGATTGGCAATCAGCCCCAGCATTTT
j_gene: TRBJ1-1; abundance: few; v_gene: TRBV30; d_gene: NA; CDR3aa: CAWSPLLNTEAFF; CDR3nt: TGTGCCTGGTCTCCACTACTGAACACTGAAGCTTTCTTT
j_gene: TRBJ1-1; abundance: NA; v_gene: TRBV9; d_gene: NA; CDR3aa: CASSTGSVTEAFF; CDR3nt: TGTGCCAGCAGCACAGGATCGGTCACTGAAGCTTTCTTT
j_gene: TRBJ2-3; abundance: many; v_gene: TRBV7-2; d_gene: NA; CDR3aa: CASSLGHTDTQYF; CDR3nt: TGTGCCAGCAGCTTGGGACACACAGATACGCAGTATTTT
j_gene: TRBJ1-1; abundance: many; v_gene: TRBV18; d_gene: NA; CDR3aa: CASSPTGNTEAFF; CDR3nt: TGTGCCAGCTCACCTACAGGGAACACTGAAGCTTTCTTT
j_gene: TRBJ2-7; abundance: few; v_gene: TRBV30; d_gene: NA; CDR3aa: CAWSVQHVRGEQYF; CDR3nt: TGTGCCTGGAGTGTTCAGCACGTTAGGGGGGAGCAGTACTTC
j_gene: TRBJ2-1; abundance: few; v_gene: TRBV5-1; d_gene: NA; CDR3aa: CASSLGAISYNEQFF; CDR3nt: TGCGCCAGCAGCCTTGGGGCGATCTCCTACAATGAGCAGTTCTTC
j_gene: TRBJ2-5; abundance: few; v_gene: TRBV29-1; d_gene: TRBD1; CDR3aa: CSVAGGESGETQYF; CDR3nt: TGCAGCGTTGCAGGGGGTGAAAGTGGAGAGACCCAGTACTTC
j_gene: TRBJ1-2; abundance: NA; v_gene: TRBV30; d_gene: TRBD1; CDR3aa: CAWRGATGGFYGYTF; CDR3nt: TGTGCCTGGAGAGGGGCAACAGGGGGGTTCTATGGCTACACCTTC
j_gene: TRBJ2-2; abundance: NA; v_gene: TRBV6-1; d_gene: TRBD1; CDR3aa: CASSEMGQSLFF; CDR3nt: TGTGCCAGCAGTGAGATGGGACAGTCCCTGTTTTTT
j_gene: TRBJ2-3; abundance: NA; v_gene: TRBV5-1; d_gene: NA; CDR3aa: CASHSPEGTDTQYF; CDR3nt: TGCGCCAGCCACAGCCCGGAGGGGACAGATACGCAGTATTTT
j_gene: TRBJ2-1; abundance: few; v_gene: TRBV9; d_gene: TRBD2; CDR3aa: CASSVVAGGPGNEQFF; CDR3nt: TGTGCCAGCAGCGTAGTAGCGGGGGGGCCCGGCAATGAGCAGTTCTTC
j_gene: TRBJ2-7; abundance: NA; v_gene: TRBV5-1; d_gene: TRBD2; CDR3aa: CASSLVASGGTYEQYF; CDR3nt: TGCGCCAGCAGCTTGGTAGCTAGCGGAGGGACTTACGAGCAGTACTTC
j_gene: TRBJ1-5; abundance: few; v_gene: TRBV16; d_gene: NA; CDR3aa: CASSQWGGRNQPQHF; CDR3nt: TGTGCCAGCAGCCAATGGGGGGGCCGCAATCAGCCCCAGCATTTT
j_gene: TRBJ2-1; abundance: few; v_gene: TRBV27; d_gene: TRBD2; CDR3aa: CASSSRLQSGGLRNEQFF; CDR3nt: TGTGCCAGCAGTTCCCGACTACAGAGCGGGGGGCTGCGGAATGAGCAGTTCTTC
j_gene: TRBJ2-7; abundance: NA; v_gene: TRBV18; d_gene: NA; CDR3aa: CASSPRDTAYEQYF; CDR3nt: TGTGCCAGCTCACCTCGGGACACTGCCTACGAGCAGTACTTC
j_gene: TRBJ2-6; abundance: NA; v_gene: TRBV19; d_gene: NA; CDR3aa: CASSIGQPGLLTSGANVLTF; CDR3nt: TGTGCCAGTAGTATCGGTCAACCGGGACTCCTTACCTCTGGGGCCAACGTCCTGACTTTC